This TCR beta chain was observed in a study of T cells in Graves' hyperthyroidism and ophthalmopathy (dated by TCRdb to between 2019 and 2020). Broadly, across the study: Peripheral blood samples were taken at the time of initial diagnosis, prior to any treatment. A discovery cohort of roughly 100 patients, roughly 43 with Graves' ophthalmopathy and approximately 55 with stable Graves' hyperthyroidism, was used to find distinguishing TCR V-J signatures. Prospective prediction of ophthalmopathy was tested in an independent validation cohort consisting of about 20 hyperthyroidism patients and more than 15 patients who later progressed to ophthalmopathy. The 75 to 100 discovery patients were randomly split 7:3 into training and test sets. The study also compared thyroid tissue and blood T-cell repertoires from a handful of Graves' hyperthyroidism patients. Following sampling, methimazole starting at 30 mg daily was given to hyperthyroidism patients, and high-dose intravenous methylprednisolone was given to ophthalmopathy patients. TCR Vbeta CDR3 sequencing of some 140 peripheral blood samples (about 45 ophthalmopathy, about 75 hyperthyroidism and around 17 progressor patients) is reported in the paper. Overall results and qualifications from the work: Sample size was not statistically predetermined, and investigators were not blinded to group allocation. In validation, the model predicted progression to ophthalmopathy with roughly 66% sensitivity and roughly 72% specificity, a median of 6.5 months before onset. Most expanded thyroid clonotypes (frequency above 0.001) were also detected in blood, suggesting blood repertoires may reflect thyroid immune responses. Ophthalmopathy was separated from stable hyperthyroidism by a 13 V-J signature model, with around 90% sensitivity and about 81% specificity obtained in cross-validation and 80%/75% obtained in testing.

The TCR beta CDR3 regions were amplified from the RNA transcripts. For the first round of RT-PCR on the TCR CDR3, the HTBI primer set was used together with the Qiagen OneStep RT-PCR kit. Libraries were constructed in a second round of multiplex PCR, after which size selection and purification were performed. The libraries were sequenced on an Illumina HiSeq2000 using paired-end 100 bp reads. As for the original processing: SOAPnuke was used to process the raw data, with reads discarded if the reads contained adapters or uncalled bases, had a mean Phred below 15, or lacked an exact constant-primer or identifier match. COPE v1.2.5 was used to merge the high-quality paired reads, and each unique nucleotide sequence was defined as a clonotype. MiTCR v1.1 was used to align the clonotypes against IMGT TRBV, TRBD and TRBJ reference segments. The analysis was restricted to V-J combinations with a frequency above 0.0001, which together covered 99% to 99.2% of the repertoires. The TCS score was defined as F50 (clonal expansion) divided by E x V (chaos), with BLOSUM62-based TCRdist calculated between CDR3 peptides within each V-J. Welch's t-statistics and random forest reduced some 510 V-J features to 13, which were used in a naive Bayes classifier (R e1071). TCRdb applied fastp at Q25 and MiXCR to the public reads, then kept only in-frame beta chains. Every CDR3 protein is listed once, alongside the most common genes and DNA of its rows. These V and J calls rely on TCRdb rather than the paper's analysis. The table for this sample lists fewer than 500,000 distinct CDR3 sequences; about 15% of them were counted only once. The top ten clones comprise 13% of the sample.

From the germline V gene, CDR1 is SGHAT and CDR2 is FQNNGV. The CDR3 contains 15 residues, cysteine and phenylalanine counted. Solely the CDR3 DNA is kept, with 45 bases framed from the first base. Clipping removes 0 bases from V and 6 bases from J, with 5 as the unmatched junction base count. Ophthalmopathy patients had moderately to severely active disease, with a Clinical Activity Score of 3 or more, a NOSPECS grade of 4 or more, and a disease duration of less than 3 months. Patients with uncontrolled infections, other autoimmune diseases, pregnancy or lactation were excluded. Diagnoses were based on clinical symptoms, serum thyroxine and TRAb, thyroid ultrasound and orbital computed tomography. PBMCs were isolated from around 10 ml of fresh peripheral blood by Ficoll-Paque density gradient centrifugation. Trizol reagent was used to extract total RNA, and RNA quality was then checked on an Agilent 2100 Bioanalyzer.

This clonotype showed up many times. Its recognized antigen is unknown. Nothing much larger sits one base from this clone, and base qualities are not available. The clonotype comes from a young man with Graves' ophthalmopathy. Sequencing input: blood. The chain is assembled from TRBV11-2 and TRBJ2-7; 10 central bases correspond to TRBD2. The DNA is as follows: TGTGCCAGCAGCTTAGATATAGCGGGAGGCCGCGAGCAGTACTTC. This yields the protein CASSLDIAGGREQYF.